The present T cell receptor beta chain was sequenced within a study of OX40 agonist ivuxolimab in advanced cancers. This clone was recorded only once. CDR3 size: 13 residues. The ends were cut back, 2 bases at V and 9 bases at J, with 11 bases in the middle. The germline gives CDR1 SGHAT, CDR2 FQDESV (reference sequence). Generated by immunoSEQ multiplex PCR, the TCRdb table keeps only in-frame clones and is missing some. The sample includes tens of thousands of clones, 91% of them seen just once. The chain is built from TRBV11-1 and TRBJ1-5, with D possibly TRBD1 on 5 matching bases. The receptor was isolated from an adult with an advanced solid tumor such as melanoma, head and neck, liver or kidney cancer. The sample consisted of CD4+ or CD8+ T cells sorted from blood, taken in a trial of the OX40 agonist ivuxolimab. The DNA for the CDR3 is TGTGCCAGCAGCTTAAGAGTCGGGGGGCCCCAGCATTTT. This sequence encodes CASSLRVGGPQHF.